One T cell receptor (beta chain) is described in this entry. The antigen remains unidentified. Germline CDR1 and CDR2: KGHSH and LQKENI. CDR3 size: 14 residues. V was cut by 4 bases and J by 7 bases, with 14 bases left in between. This entry belongs to a study of cytomegalovirus exposure and HLA in healthy donors. Notes on the study in general: After further analysis at a later stage, roughly 16,000 TCR beta sequences were associated with HLA alleles at 0.05 false discovery rate.

13 Jbeta primers and 60 Vbeta primers were used for the PCR. This table comes from immunoSEQ multiplex PCR, and its TCRdb copy is limited to in-frame clones, with some not included. The sample consists of some 140,000 clones, around 63% of them appearing once. Material: PBMCs. J is TRBJ1-5 and V is TRBV18; no firm D call. The sequence derives from a human donor in good health. This CDR3 reads CASSLLDGGQPQHF. As DNA, the CDR3 is TGTGCCAGCTCACTTCTCGACGGCGGCCAGCCCCAGCATTTT.